A selection of T cell receptor beta chains follows, all from one sample in a study of OX40 agonist ivuxolimab in advanced cancers. The table came from immunoSEQ multiplex PCR; TCRdb's copy has only in-frame clones and leaves some out. Of a few hundred clones listed, about 55% are singletons. The sample here was taken in a trial of the OX40 agonist ivuxolimab. These receptors originate from an adult with an advanced solid tumor such as melanoma, head and neck, liver or kidney cancer. Each CDR3 is given with its conserved first and last residue. The D gene is left open where the match is weak. Rows give clone size only sometimes, using once, few, many, or a class for an expanded clone.

v_gene	j_gene	d_gene	abundance	CDR3nt	CDR3aa
TRBV9	TRBJ2-7	TRBD2	-	TGTGCCAGCAGCCTTGGGACTAGCGCAAAGGCCTACGAGCAGTACTTC	CASSLGTSAKAYEQYF
TRBV15	TRBJ2-7	-	-	TGTGCCACCAGCAGATCCCCAGGGTTTGTCGAGCAGTACTTC	CATSRSPGFVEQYF
TRBV12-5	TRBJ1-1	-	-	TGTGCTAGTGGTTTTTCGCCTCAAGCTTTCTTT	CASGFSPQAFF
TRBV19	TRBJ1-4	TRBD1	-	TGTGCCAGTAGTATGGGGACAGCCGGTGGGGAAAAACTGTTTTTT	CASSMGTAGGEKLFF
TRBV11-3	TRBJ2-1	TRBD2	-	TGTGCCAGCAGCGGTTTAGCGGGAGGTCCGTACAATGAGCAGTTCTTC	CASSGLAGGPYNEQFF
TRBV19	TRBJ1-2	-	-	TGTGCCAGTAGTTACGGGTCCACCTATGGCTACACCTTC	CASSYGSTYGYTF
TRBV11-3	TRBJ2-3	-	-	TGTGCCAGCAGCTTAGGAGGGACTCCGGGAGAAGATACGCAGTATTTT	CASSLGGTPGEDTQYF
TRBV6-8	TRBJ2-7	-	few	TGTGCCAGCAGTTTACGAGGGGTATACGAGCAGTACTTC	CASSLRGVYEQYF
TRBV30	TRBJ2-3	-	-	TGTGCCTGGAGTTATCTAGACGATACGCAGTATTTT	CAWSYLDDTQYF
TRBV11-3	TRBJ2-1	TRBD2	few	TGTGCCAGCAGCCCGGCCGCTAGCGGGAATGAGCAGTTCTTC	CASSPAASGNEQFF
TRBV19	TRBJ1-4	-	few	TGTGCCAGTAGTATAGATCACATCTACGGAGGAGAAAAACTGTTTTTT	CASSIDHIYGGEKLFF
TRBV28	TRBJ1-5	-	-	TGTGCCAGCAGTTCCCGGGGGGGGACAAATCAGCCCCAGCATTTT	CASSSRGGTNQPQHF
TRBV6-8	TRBJ1-1	-	-	TGTGCCAGCAGTGGAACAGAGAACACTGAAGCTTTCTTT	CASSGTENTEAFF
TRBV18	TRBJ2-3	-	few	TGTGCCAGCTCCCGCCAGGGCGACGCCGTAGGAGATACGCAGTATTTT	CASSRQGDAVGDTQYF
TRBV6-8	TRBJ2-7	TRBD2	-	TGTGCCATCAGGGGGACTAGCCCTTACGAGCAGTACTTC	CAIRGTSPYEQYF
TRBV7-2	TRBJ1-3	-	-	TGTGCCAGCAGCTTCGACAGGGGAAACACCATATATTTT	CASSFDRGNTIYF